The entry below describes one T cell receptor beta chain. The sample originates from a study of blood T cell repertoires in COVID-19. Overall study: The United States, Italy and Spain supplied acute and convalescent COVID-19 samples.

How the authors handled the data: By means of reference gene primer amplification, nucleated cell counts were estimated. Repertoires were generated with immunoSEQ multiplex PCR, while TCRdb's copy carries only in-frame clones and drops some. D and trimming come from the DNA, and the V and J calls and clone size come from that table. The top ten clones hold roughly 9.1% of a sample with some 150,000 clones, under 90% of them seen once. Sequencing used peripheral blood. This TCR came from an older woman with active or convalescent COVID-19.

Here the CDR3 DNA reads TGTGCCAGCAGTGAGGCCTCCACAGGGGGCGTCTATGGCTACACCTTC. It is translated as CASSEASTGGVYGYTF. The J gene is TRBJ1-2, the V gene TRBV25-1; 9 bases are a match to TRBD1. V was clipped by 3 bases and J by 4 bases; unmatched bases: 9. Germline-derived CDR1 and CDR2 are MGHDK and SYGVNS. The CDR3 extends over 16 amino acids.